This T cell receptor (beta chain) was sequenced during a study of T cell repertoires in cytomegalovirus infection. On the study more broadly: Both recently identified HLA-C-restricted and well-studied HLA-B-restricted CMV epitopes were used in the study. Evidence of both CMV infection and a matching HLA type came from public TCR beta signatures.

This clonotype came up a few times. The antigen is undetermined. Notes on the study in general: It was HLA-C-restricted CMV-specific TCR beta clonotypes that dominated the response ex vivo. Cumulative public TCR beta family frequency identified carriers of CMV plus the relevant HLA.

From the reads, TCRdb called clonotypes with MiXCR, one entry per CDR3 protein. The sample has fewer than 1,000,000 distinct CDR3 sequences, 31% seen once. Germline CDR1 and CDR2: MGHRA and YSYEKL. The CDR3 is 16 residues long. Trimming removed 0 bases from V and 1 base from J, with 10 bases in between. This sample comprised cultured CD8+ T cells from PBMCs, obtained from culture after CMV antigen stimulation. The source of this sequence is a human donor in good health (CMV status not recorded). Some clones in this sample may be carry-over from other donors' samples. The rearrangement links TRBV4-1 to TRBJ1-5; D uncertain. CDR3 amino acids: CASSQDHMQSNQPQHF. As DNA, the CDR3 is TGCGCCAGCAGCCAAGATCACATGCAGAGCAATCAGCCCCAGCATTTT.